The present TCR beta chain was sequenced within a study of T-cell memory formation after mild COVID-19. Study-wide context: In these data, TCR clusters were largely donor specific. General observations from the study: Mostly located in CM and EM were contracting CD4+ clones, with contracting CD8+ clones located in EMRA.

This clonotype was detected only a few times. Its matching antigen is unknown. TCRdb re-called the 5' RACE reads with MiXCR, one entry per CDR3 protein. The sample has approximately 560,000 distinct CDR3 sequences, 15% to 20% seen once. Germline V gene lookup returns CDR1 LGHDT and CDR2 YNNKEL (reference sequence). With 5 bases removed from V and 0 bases from J, the gap between germline ends came to 17 bases. The CDR3 totals 17 residues. This TCR was recovered from an adult woman who had mild COVID-19 (a few samples of this study predate the infection). Cell type and time point are not known. The V gene is TRBV3-1, the J gene TRBJ1-3; D is uncertain. The sequenced material came from PBMCs or a T cell subset sorted from them (not recorded which). This CDR3 reads CASSELRVSYSGNTIYF. The CDR3 DNA reads TGTGCCAGCAGCGAATTACGGGTGTCCTACTCTGGAAACACCATATATTTT.